The 29 T cell receptor beta chains given below trace back to one sample, sequenced in a study of cytomegalovirus exposure and HLA in healthy donors. Profiled with immunoSEQ multiplex PCR; TCRdb holds only in-frame clones, not every one. The data contain some 310,000 clones, 88% of them singletons. The sample was PBMCs. The source is a man aged 25-40 years in good health and CMV-seronegative.

The CDR3, as DNA: TGTGCCAGCAGTTGGACAGAAGCAGCTTTCTTT. Protein: CASSWTEAAFF. The chain joins TRBV28 to TRBJ1-1; tentatively, D is TRBD1 (6 bases). Germline CDR1 is MDHEN and CDR2 is SYDVKM. This CDR3 comprises 11 residues. Between the trimmed V and J ends, which lost 4 bases and 10 bases, there was a span of 10 bases.

V is TRBV9 and J is TRBJ2-3, with 14 nucleotides matching TRBD2. After removal of 9 bases from V and 9 bases from J, the junction contained 9 bases not matched to a gene. Germline V CDR1 and CDR2: SGDLS, YYNGEE. This CDR3 spans 14 amino acids. The CDR3 spells CATAGTSGGGTQYF. The CDR3 DNA reads TGTGCCACTGCAGGGACTAGCGGGGGTGGCACGCAGTATTTT.

The chain joins TRBV7-9 to TRBJ1-5; maybe TRBD1 (5 bases). This CDR3 has 15 amino acids. In germline, CDR1 is SEHNR, CDR2 FQNEAQ (reference sequence). V was pared by 5 bases and J by 5 bases, with 16 bases between. CDR3: CASSPRGVGDQPQHF. Written as DNA, the CDR3 is TGTGCCAGCAGCCCCCGGGGGGTGGGGGATCAGCCCCAGCATTTT.

This chain connects TRBV27 to TRBJ2-7, with a possible D match to TRBD1 (6 bases). This CDR3 spans 15 amino acids. Trimming removed 0 bases from V and 2 bases from J, with 11 bases in between. CDR1 and CDR2 from the germline V gene are MNHEY and SMNVEV (reference sequence). CDR3 region: CASSLSYTGPYEQYF. CDR3 nucleotides: TGTGCCAGCAGTTTATCGTACACAGGGCCCTACGAGCAGTACTTC.

Only one count was recorded for this clone. This chain links TRBV6-5 with TRBJ2-7, with 9 positions matching TRBD1. The CDR3 consists of 14 residues. Germline V gene data show CDR1 as MNHEY and CDR2 as SVGAGI. Trimming removed 6 bases from V and 4 bases from J; junction bases left unmatched: 7. The CDR3 here is CASSVTGGSYEQYF. DNA for the CDR3: TGTGCCAGCAGCGTGACAGGGGGGTCATACGAGCAGTACTTC.

The chain combines TRBV6-5 with TRBJ1-2, with D maybe TRBD1 (5 bases). Germline CDR1 and CDR2: MNHEY and SVGAGI. This CDR3 is 13 amino acids long. V shed 0 bases and J shed 5 bases, with 7 bases lying between them. This CDR3 reads CASSYSAGYGYTF. CDR3 sequence (DNA): TGTGCCAGCAGTTACTCGGCAGGGTATGGCTACACCTTC.

The chain couples TRBV25-1 to TRBJ1-2, with a tentative D call TRBD1 (6 bases). The CDR3 sequence is 13 residues long. The V end was cut by 5 bases, the J end by 8 bases, with 15 bases between. Germline V gene lookup returns CDR1 MGHDK and CDR2 SYGVNS. CDR3 protein: CASSYRAEEGYTF. CDR3 bases: TGTGCCAGCAGTTACAGGGCAGAGGAAGGCTACACCTTC.

The chain links TRBV10-2 to TRBJ1-4; a weak D match, TRBD1 (5 bases). The length of the CDR3 is 15 residues. Germline V lookup: CDR1 WSHSY, CDR2 SAAADI. V lost 6 bases to trimming and J lost 4 bases, with 15 bases between them. This CDR3 reads CASRLAGIGNEKLFF. The CDR3 bases are TGCGCCAGCAGACTTGCAGGGATTGGTAATGAAAAACTGTTTTTT.

This CDR3 reads CASSLDPTGVSNQPQHF. CDR3 nucleotides: TGCGCCAGCAGCTTGGACCCCACAGGGGTTAGCAATCAGCCCCAGCATTTT. This chain joins TRBV5-1 and TRBJ1-5; TRBD1 aligns across 7 bases. The trim removed 0 bases at V and 0 bases at J, leaving 6 bases unmatched. The CDR3 runs 17 residues. In germline, CDR1 is SGHRS, CDR2 YFSETQ.

The rearrangement links TRBV18 to TRBJ1-3; D gene unclear. The germline gives CDR1 KGHSH, CDR2 LQKENI. V shed 1 base and J shed 3 bases, with 10 bases lying between them. There are 15 residues in the CDR3. In DNA, the CDR3 is TGTGCCAGCTCACCACAACCAGCAGGTGGAAACACCATATATTTT. The encoded protein is CASSPQPAGGNTIYF.

This clone was recorded only once. The chain couples TRBV27 to TRBJ2-6, with unresolved D. The ends were cut back, 6 bases at V and 0 bases at J, with 3 bases in the middle. CDR1 is MNHEY, CDR2 SMNVEV, per germline (reference sequence). This CDR3 is built from 13 residues. In DNA form, the CDR3 reads TGTGCCAGCAGCCGCTCTGGGGCCAACGTCCTGACTTTC. As protein: CASSRSGANVLTF.

The chain couples TRBV4-3 to TRBJ1-4, with no clear D. CDR3 length: 15 amino acids. Germline V gene sequence: CDR1 LGHNA, CDR2 YSLEER. V gave up 2 bases and J gave up 4 bases, with 11 bases separating them. DNA of the CDR3: TGCGCCAGCAGCCAATTTTCCGGAGTTAATGAAAAACTGTTTTTT. Amino acid sequence: CASSQFSGVNEKLFF.

V gene TRBV5-4 combines with J gene TRBJ2-1; TRBD2 agrees at 13 bases. The CDR3 spans 16 residues. The V gene's germline CDR1 is SGHNT and CDR2 YYREEE (reference sequence). Losses at the gene ends were 1 base for V and 5 bases for J; bases not matched to a gene: 3. CDR3 sequence reads: CASSLRTSGGHNEQFF. CDR3 nucleotide sequence: TGTGCCAGCAGCTTGCGGACTAGCGGGGGCCACAATGAGCAGTTCTTC.

J is TRBJ1-6 and V is TRBV19; the match to TRBD1 covers 10 bases. Germline lookup yields CDR1 LNHDA and CDR2 SQIVND (reference sequence). V trimming: 9 bases; J trimming: 10 bases; junction bases outside the gene matches: 6. The CDR3 has 13 amino acids. CDR3 protein: CASADRGESPLHF. The CDR3 DNA reads TGTGCCAGCGCGGACAGGGGGGAATCACCCCTCCACTTT.

This chain links TRBV27 with TRBJ1-1; D perhaps matches TRBD1 (6 bases). Trimming shortened V by 5 bases and J by 1 base, and 8 bases separated the two germline ends. The CDR3 contains 13 residues. Germline loops: CDR1 MNHEY, CDR2 SMNVEV (reference sequence). This chain's CDR3 is CASSPGQNTEAFF. For the CDR3, the DNA is TGTGCCAGCAGTCCGGGACAGAACACTGAAGCTTTCTTT.

The rearrangement joins TRBV6-5 to TRBJ1-4; unclear D gene. The CDR3 loop spans 13 amino acids. V dropped 6 bases and J dropped 5 bases, with 10 bases sitting between them. Germline-derived CDR1 and CDR2 are MNHEY and SVGAGI. CDR3 amino acids: CASSRDSNEKLFF. The CDR3 DNA sequence: TGTGCCAGCAGCCGAGACTCGAATGAAAAACTGTTTTTT.

In this sample, this clone turned up once. CDR3 amino acids: CASGYRDRAISSGNTIYF. The DNA of the CDR3 is TGTGCTAGTGGCTACCGGGACAGGGCCATATCCTCTGGAAACACCATATATTTT. The V and J genes are TRBV12-5 and TRBJ1-3; 9 bases agree with TRBD1. J gave up 0 bases and V 6 bases, and 12 bases lay outside the gene matches. Per germline, CDR1 LGHNT and CDR2 FRNRAP. CDR3 length equals 18 residues.

V and J are TRBV19 and TRBJ1-5, with D uncertain. V was trimmed by 6 bases and J by 5 bases, leaving 23 bases between them. CDR1 and CDR2 from the germline V gene are LNHDA and SQIVND (reference sequence). This CDR3 contains 17 residues. CDR3 coding DNA: TGTGCCAGTAGGAGGCTATTGCCCGGGGTCCCGGATCAGCCCCAGCATTTT. Residues: CASRRLLPGVPDQPQHF.

The chain has TRBV7-9 and TRBJ2-3; tentatively, D is TRBD2 (7 bases). This CDR3 region has 15 residues. Germline V gives CDR1 SEHNR, CDR2 FQNEAQ (reference sequence). V was trimmed by 5 bases and J by 2 bases, leaving 14 bases between them. The CDR3 here is CASSAAGASTDTQYF. As DNA, the CDR3 is TGTGCCAGCAGCGCCGCGGGGGCTTCCACAGATACGCAGTATTTT.

The chain is built from TRBV10-1 and TRBJ2-1; a possible D gene is TRBD2 (5 bases). The germline V gene encodes CDR1 WNHNN and CDR2 SYGVQD (reference sequence). V was cut by 5 bases and J by 0 bases, with 5 bases left in between. The CDR3 length is 13 residues. DNA for the CDR3: TGCGCCAGCAGTCGGGACTCCTACAATGAGCAGTTCTTC. Protein sequence: CASSRDSYNEQFF.

There are a few counts of this clone. V usage is TRBV6-5 and J usage is TRBJ1-5; the D gene is possibly TRBD1 (5 bases). The CDR3 covers 14 residues. V was pared by 4 bases and J by 3 bases, with 10 bases between. Per the germline V gene, CDR1 is MNHEY and CDR2 is SVGAGI. The CDR3 sequence is CASSSQGYNQPQHF. The CDR3 DNA sequence: TGTGCCAGCAGTTCCCAGGGCTACAATCAGCCCCAGCATTTT.

V is TRBV9 and J is TRBJ2-7; TRBD1 might be the D (6 bases). V lost 0 bases, J lost 2 bases, and 12 bases lay in between. In germline, CDR1 is SGDLS, CDR2 YYNGEE. The CDR3 is 15 amino acids. The CDR3, as DNA: TGTGCCAGCAGCGTAGAGGGGGATCCCACCTACGAGCAGTACTTC. Translated, it gives CASSVEGDPTYEQYF. Complete variable domain (other parts from reference TRBV9 and TRBJ2-7): DSGVTQTPKHLITATGQRVTLRCSPRSGDLSVYWYQQSLDQGLQFLIQYYNGEERAKGNILERFSAQQFPDLHSELNLSSLELGDSALYFCASSVEGDPTYEQYFGPGTRLTVT.

Here the CDR3 reads CASSFVAGDTQYF. The CDR3 DNA sequence: TGTGCCAGCAGCTTTGTGGCTGGAGATACGCAGTATTTT. The rearrangement uses TRBV7-9 and TRBJ2-3, with D uncertain. The CDR3 covers 13 residues. Germline V CDR1 and CDR2: SEHNR, FQNEAQ (reference sequence). Trimming stripped 3 bases from V and 5 bases from J, with 9 bases between.

The V call is TRBV6-6, the J call TRBJ1-4, with D maybe TRBD1 (6 bases). Trimming pared 6 bases from V and 8 bases from J, leaving 16 bases between. Germline V gene lookup returns CDR1 MNHNY and CDR2 SVGAGI (reference sequence). The CDR3 is 14 amino acids. The CDR3 region has the DNA TGTGCCAGCAGCTACAGGGCGGGTACGGAAAAACTGTTTTTT. Its protein product is CASSYRAGTEKLFF.

V is TRBV18 and J is TRBJ2-2; D unclear. CDR1 and CDR2 (germline): KGHSH, LQKENI. V gave up 3 bases and J gave up 6 bases, with 5 bases separating them. The CDR3 length is 12 residues. The CDR3 here is CASSPLSGELFF. The CDR3 region has the DNA TGTGCCAGCTCACCCCTTTCCGGGGAGCTGTTTTTT.

V and J are TRBV2 and TRBJ2-7, with a possible D match to TRBD2 (5 bases). This CDR3 comprises 12 residues. V was clipped by 2 bases and J by 7 bases, with 9 bases between them. The germline V gene encodes CDR1 SNHLY and CDR2 FYNNEI. CDR3 residues: CASSEYRGEQYF. The CDR3 DNA follows: TGTGCCAGCAGTGAATATCGCGGGGAGCAGTACTTC.

In its sample, this clone was seen a few times. The rearrangement uses TRBV10-1 and TRBJ2-7, with a possible D match to TRBD1 (8 bases). There are 15 residues in the CDR3. Germline loops: CDR1 WNHNN, CDR2 SYGVQD (reference sequence). V was trimmed by 6 bases and J by 0 bases, leaving 15 bases between them. The CDR3 bases are TGCGCCAGCAGCCTCCACAGGGGGGGCTCCTACGAGCAGTACTTC. Translating gives CASSLHRGGSYEQYF.

The gene calls are TRBV6-4 and TRBJ2-7; D might be TRBD1 (6 bases). The germline V and J ends were trimmed by 2 bases and 3 bases, with 20 bases remaining between them. This CDR3 spans 17 amino acids. Looked up from germline, CDR1 is MRHNA and CDR2 is SNTAGT. The CDR3 bases are TGTGCCAGCAGTGACCTCATAGGCCGACAGGAGCTCTACGAGCAGTACTTC. It is translated as CASSDLIGRQELYEQYF.

The chain couples TRBV18 to TRBJ1-5; 9 bases are a match to TRBD1. J lost 2 bases, V lost 3 bases, and 8 bases had no gene match. Germline values: CDR1 KGHSH, CDR2 LQKENI. The CDR3 is made up of 17 amino acids. The CDR3 protein is CASSPPGQGLGNQPQHF. For the CDR3, the DNA is TGTGCCAGCTCACCCCCGGGACAGGGTTTGGGCAATCAGCCCCAGCATTTT.